The clone carrying this TCR beta chain was seen only once. Its specificity is not known. The junction departs from germline at one end; a sequencing error may be responsible. CDR3 length equals 14 residues. Germline V gene sequence: CDR1 LNHDA, CDR2 SQIVND (reference sequence). The data were taken from a study of PD-1 blockade in classical Hodgkin lymphoma. On the study more broadly: Patients were treated with nivolumab at 3 mg/kg, and this was given intravenously every 2 weeks. Study results and limitations: Reports indicated that newly diagnosed patients had lower baseline TCR diversity than healthy donors did. Newly diagnosed patients and complete responders had comparable diversity at baseline. TCR diversity in CD4+, not CD8+, cells rose significantly by C4D1.

Some clones are missing from TCRdb's copy, which holds only in-frame ones; the method was immunoSEQ multiplex PCR. This sample has approximately 99,000 clones, with around 81% found just once. Relapse was seen in all patients after autologous stem cell transplantation, and brentuximab vedotin exposure was variable. This TCR was sampled from a human donor with classical Hodgkin lymphoma. The chain recombines TRBV19 with TRBJ1-4; possible D gene TRBD1, 6 bases. This specimen consisted of peripheral blood mononuclear cells (PBMCs), obtained before the second cycle of nivolumab. CDR3 in amino acids: CVSQGIATNEKLFF. In DNA form, the CDR3 reads TGTGTCAGTCAGGGGATTGCAACTAATGAAAAACTGTTTTTT.